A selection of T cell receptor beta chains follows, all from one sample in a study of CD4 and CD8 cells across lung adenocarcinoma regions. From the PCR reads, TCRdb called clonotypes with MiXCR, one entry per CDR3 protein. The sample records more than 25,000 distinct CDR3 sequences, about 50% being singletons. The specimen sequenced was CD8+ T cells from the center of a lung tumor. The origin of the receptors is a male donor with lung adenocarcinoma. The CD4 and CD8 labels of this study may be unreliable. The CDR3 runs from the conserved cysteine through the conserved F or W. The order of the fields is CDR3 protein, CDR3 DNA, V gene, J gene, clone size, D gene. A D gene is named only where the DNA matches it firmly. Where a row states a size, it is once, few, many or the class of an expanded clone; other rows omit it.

CASSFYGRGLETDTQYF	TGTGCCAGCAGCTTCTATGGACGAGGACTAGAGACAGATACGCAGTATTTT	TRBV7-3	TRBJ2-3	NA	TRBD2
CARGHEGVGQDTQYF	TGCGCCAGGGGCCACGAGGGCGTGGGCCAAGATACGCAGTATTTT	TRBV4-1	TRBJ2-3	NA	NA
CATARGTGYFF	TGTGCCACCGCAAGGGGGACTGGATATTTCTTT	TRBV10-3	TRBJ1-1	NA	NA
CAGGPEGRGQDIQYF	TGTGCCGGCGGGCCCGAGGGCAGGGGCCAAGACATTCAGTACTTC	TRBV6-1	TRBJ2-4	NA	NA
CASSYGGTGMNTEAFF	TGTGCCAGCAGTTACGGAGGTACGGGTATGAACACTGAAGCTTTCTTT	TRBV6-5	TRBJ1-1	NA	NA
CASSQQGVGEQYF	TGTGCCAGCAGTCAACAGGGGGTAGGCGAGCAGTACTTC	TRBV7-6	TRBJ2-7	many	TRBD1
CASDRGRETQYF	TGTGCCAGTGACAGGGGGCGAGAGACCCAGTACTTC	TRBV30	TRBJ2-5	NA	TRBD1
CASSPSPAGRRYEQYF	TGTGCCAGCAGTCCAAGCCCAGCGGGAAGGAGGTACGAGCAGTACTTC	TRBV6-1	TRBJ2-7	many	TRBD2
CASSSTVGGTQYF	TGTGCCAGCAGCTCAACCGTGGGGGGGACCCAGTACTTC	TRBV9	TRBJ2-5	few	NA
CATGTGCDDQDTQYF	TGTGCCACGGGTACAGGGTGTGATGACCAAGATACGCAGTATTTT	TRBV24-1	TRBJ2-3	NA	NA
CASSKRVAGRSRGTGELFF	TGTGCCAGCAGCAAGCGCGTAGCGGGACGGTCCCGAGGCACCGGGGAGCTGTTTTTT	TRBV7-6	TRBJ2-2	medium-sized	TRBD2
CASSSERGGLGNEQFF	TGTGCCAGCAGTTCCGAGCGGGGGGGTCTTGGGAATGAGCAGTTCTTC	TRBV6-5	TRBJ2-1	few	TRBD2
CASSSLGGTQYF	TGTGCCAGCAGTTCCCTAGGGGGGACCCAGTACTTC	TRBV27	TRBJ2-5	many	NA
CASSLALAGGADTQYF	TGTGCCAGCAGCTTAGCACTAGCGGGGGGAGCAGATACGCAGTATTTC	TRBV7-2	TRBJ2-3	once	TRBD2
CASNTGAGRGDTQYF	TGTGCCAGCAACACCGGGGCAGGGAGGGGAGATACGCAGTATTTT	TRBV6-1	TRBJ2-3	medium-sized	TRBD2
CASGPGQETQFF	TGTGCCAGCGGTCCGGGTCAAGAGACCCAGTTCTTC	TRBV6-1	TRBJ2-1	many	NA